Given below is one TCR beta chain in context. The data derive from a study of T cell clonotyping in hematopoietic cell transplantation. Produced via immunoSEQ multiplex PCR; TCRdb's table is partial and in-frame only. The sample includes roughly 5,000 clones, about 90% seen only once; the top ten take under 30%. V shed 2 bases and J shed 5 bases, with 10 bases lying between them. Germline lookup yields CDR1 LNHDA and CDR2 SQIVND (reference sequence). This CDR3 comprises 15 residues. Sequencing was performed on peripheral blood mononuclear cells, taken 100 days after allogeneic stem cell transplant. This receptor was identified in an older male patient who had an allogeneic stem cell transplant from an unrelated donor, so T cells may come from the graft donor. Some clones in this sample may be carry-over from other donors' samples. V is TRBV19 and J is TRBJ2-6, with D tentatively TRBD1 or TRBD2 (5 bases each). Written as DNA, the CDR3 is TGTGCCAGTAGTATATCCGGGGCAAGGGCCAACGTCCTGACTTTC. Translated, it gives CASSISGARANVLTF.